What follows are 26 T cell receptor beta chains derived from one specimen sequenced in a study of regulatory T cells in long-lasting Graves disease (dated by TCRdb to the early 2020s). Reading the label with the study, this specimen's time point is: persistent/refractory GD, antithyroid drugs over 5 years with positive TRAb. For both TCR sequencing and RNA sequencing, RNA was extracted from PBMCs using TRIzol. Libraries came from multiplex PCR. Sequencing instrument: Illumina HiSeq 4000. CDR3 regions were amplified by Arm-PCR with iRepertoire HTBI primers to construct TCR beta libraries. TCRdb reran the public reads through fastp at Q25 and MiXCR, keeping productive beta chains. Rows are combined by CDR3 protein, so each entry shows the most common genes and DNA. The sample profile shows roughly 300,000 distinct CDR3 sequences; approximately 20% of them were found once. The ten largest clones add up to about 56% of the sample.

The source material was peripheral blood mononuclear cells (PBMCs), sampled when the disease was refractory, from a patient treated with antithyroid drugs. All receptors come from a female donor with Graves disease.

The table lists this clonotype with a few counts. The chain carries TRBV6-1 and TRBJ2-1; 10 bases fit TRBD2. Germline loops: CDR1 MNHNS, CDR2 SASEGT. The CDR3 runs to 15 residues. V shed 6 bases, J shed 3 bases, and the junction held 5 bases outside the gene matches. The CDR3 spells CASRPLAGVYNEQFF. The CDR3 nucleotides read TGTGCCAGCAGACCCCTAGCGGGAGTCTACAATGAGCAGTTCTTC.

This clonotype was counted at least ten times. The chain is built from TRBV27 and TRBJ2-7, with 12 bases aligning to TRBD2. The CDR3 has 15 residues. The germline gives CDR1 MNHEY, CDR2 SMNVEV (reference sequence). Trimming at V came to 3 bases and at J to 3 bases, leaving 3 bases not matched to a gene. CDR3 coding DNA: TGTGCCAGCAGTTTGACTAGCGGGAGTATCTACGAGCAGTACTTC. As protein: CASSLTSGSIYEQYF.

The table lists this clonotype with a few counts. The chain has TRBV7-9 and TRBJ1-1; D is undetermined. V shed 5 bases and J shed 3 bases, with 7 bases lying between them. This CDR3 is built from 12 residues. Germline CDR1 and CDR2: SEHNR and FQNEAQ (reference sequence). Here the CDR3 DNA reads TGTGCCAGCAGCCCGAGGGACACTGAAGCTTTCTTT. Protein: CASSPRDTEAFF.

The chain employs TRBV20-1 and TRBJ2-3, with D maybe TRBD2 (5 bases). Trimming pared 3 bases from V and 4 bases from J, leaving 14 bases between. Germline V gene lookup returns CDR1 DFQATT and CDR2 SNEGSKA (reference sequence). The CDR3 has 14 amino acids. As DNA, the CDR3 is TGCAGTGCTAGTTTGCGCAGAGGGTCAGATACGCAGTATTTT. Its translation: CSASLRRGSDTQYF.

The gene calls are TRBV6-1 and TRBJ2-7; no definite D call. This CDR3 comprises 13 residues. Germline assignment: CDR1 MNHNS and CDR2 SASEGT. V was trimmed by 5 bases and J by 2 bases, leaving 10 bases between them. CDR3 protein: CASSRDYTYEQYF. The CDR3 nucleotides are TGTGCCAGCAGTAGAGATTATACCTACGAGCAGTACTTC.

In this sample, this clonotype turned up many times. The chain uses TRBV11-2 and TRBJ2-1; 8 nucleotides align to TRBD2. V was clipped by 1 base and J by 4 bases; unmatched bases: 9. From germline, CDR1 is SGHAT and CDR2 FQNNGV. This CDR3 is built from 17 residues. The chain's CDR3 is CASSLAGGLAVYNEQFF. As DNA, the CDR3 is TGTGCCAGCAGCTTAGCCGGAGGACTAGCAGTATACAATGAGCAGTTCTTC.

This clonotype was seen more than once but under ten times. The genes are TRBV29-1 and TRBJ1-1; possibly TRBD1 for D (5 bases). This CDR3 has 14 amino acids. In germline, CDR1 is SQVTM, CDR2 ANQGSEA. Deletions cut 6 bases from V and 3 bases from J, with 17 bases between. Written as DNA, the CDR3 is TGCAGCGTGGCCGGCGGGGGGGTGGACACTGAAGCTTTCTTT. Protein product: CSVAGGGVDTEAFF.

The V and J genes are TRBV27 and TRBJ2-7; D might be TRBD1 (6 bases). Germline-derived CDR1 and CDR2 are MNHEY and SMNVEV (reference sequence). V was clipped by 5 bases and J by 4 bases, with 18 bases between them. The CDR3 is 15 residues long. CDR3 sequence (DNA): TGTGCCAGCAGTCTGTCCTGGGGCAGGGGATACGAGCAGTACTTC. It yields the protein CASSLSWGRGYEQYF.

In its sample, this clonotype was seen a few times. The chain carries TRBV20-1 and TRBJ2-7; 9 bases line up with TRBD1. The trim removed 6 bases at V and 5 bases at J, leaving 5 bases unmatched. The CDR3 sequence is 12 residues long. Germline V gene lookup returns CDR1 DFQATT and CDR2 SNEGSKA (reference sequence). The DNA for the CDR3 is TGCAGTGCCCCGGACAGGGGCGACGAGCAGTACTTC. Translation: CSAPDRGDEQYF.

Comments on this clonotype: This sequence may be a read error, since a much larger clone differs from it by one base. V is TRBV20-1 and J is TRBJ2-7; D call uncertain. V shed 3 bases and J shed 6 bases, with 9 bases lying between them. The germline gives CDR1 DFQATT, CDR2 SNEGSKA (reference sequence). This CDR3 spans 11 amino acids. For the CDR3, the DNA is TGCAGTGCTAGCCATTATAGCGAGCAGTACTTC. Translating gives CSASHYSEQYF.

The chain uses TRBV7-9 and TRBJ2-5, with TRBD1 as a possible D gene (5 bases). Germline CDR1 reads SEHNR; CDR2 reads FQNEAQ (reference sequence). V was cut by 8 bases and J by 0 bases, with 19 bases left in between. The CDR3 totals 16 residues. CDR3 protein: CASEAGINKYQETQYF. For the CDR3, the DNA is TGTGCCAGCGAGGCAGGGATAAACAAGTACCAAGAGACCCAGTACTTC.

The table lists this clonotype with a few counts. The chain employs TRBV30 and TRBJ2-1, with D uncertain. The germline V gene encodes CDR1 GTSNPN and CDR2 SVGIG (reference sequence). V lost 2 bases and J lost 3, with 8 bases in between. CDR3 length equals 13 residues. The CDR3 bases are TGTGCCTGGAGTCAGGATGACTACAATGAGCAGTTCTTC. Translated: CAWSQDDYNEQFF.

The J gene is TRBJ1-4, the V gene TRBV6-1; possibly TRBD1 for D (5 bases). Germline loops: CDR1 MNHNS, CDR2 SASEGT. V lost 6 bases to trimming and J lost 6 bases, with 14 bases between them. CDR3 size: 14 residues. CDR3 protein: CASRGLGADEKLFF. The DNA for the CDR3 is TGTGCCAGCAGGGGACTTGGGGCGGATGAAAAACTGTTTTTT.

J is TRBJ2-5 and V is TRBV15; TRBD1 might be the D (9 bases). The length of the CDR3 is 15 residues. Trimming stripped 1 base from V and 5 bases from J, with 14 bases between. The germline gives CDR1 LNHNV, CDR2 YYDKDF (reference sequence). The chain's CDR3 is CATSRAGGTGETQYF. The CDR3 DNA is TGTGCCACCAGCAGAGCGGGGGGGACAGGGGAGACCCAGTACTTC.

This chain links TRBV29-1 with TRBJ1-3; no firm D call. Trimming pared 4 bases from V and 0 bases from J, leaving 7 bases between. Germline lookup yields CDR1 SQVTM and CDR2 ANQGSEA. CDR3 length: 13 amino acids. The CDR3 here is CSVVGHSGNTIYF. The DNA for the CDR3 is TGCAGCGTTGTCGGGCACTCTGGAAACACCATATATTTT. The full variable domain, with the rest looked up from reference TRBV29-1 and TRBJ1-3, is SAVISQKPSRDICQRGTSLTIQCQVDSQVTMMFWYRQQPGQSLTLIATANQGSEATYESGFVIDKFPISRPNLTFSTLTVSNMSPEDSSIYLCSVVGHSGNTIYFGEGSWLTVV.

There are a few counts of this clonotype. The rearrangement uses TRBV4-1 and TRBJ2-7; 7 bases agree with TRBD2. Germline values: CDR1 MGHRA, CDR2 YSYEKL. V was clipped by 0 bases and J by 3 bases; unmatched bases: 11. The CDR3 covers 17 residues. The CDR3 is CASSQDWVGGSGYEQYF. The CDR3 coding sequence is TGCGCCAGCAGCCAAGATTGGGTTGGCGGGAGCGGCTACGAGCAGTACTTC.

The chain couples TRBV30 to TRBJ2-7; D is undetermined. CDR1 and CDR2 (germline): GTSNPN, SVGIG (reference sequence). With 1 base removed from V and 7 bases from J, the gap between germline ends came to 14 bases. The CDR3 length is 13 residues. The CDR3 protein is CAWSGSPLGEQYF. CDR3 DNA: TGTGCCTGGAGTGGCAGCCCTCTAGGGGAGCAGTACTTC.

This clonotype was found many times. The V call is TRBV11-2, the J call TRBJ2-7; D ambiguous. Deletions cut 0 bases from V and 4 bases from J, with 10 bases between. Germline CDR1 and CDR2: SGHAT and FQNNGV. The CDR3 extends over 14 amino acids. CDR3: CASSLDLLQYEQYF. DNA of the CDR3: TGTGCCAGCAGCTTAGACCTTCTTCAGTACGAGCAGTACTTC.

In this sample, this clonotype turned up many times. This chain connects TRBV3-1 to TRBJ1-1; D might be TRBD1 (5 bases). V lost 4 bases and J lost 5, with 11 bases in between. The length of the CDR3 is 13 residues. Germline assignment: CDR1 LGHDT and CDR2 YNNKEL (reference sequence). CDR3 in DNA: TGTGCCAGCAGCCTGGAGGGGTTGACTGAAGCTTTCTTT. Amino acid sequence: CASSLEGLTEAFF.

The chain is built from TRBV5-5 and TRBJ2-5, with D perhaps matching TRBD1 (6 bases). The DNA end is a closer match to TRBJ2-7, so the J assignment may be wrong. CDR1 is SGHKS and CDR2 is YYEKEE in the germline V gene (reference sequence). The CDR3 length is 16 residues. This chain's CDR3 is CASSWDQGIFSYEQYF. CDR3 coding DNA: TGTGCCAGCAGCTGGGATCAGGGGATTTTCTCCTACGAGCAGTACTTC.

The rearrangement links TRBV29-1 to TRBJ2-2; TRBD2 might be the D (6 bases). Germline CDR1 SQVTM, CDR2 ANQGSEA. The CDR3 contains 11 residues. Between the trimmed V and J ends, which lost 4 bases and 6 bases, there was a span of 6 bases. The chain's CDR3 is CSVGGAGELFF. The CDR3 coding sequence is TGCAGCGTTGGGGGGGCCGGGGAGCTGTTTTTT.

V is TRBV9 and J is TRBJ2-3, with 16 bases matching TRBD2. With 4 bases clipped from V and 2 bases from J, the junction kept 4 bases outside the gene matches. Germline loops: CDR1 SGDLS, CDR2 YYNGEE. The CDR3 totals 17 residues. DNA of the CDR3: TGTGCCAGCAGCCGGGGACTAGCGGGAGGGATCACAGATACGCAGTATTTT. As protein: CASSRGLAGGITDTQYF.

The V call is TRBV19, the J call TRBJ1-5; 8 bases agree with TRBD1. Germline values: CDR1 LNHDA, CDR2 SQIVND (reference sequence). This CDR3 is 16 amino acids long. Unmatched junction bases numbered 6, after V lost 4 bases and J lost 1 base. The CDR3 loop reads CASSNQQGASNQPQHF. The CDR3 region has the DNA TGTGCCAGTAGTAACCAGCAGGGGGCCAGCAATCAGCCCCAGCATTTT.

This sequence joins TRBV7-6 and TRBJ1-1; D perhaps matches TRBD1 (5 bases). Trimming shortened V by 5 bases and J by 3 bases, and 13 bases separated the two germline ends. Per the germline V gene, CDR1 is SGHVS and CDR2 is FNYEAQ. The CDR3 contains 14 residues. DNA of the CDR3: TGTGCCAGCAGCCCGACGCTCAGGGACACTGAAGCTTTCTTT. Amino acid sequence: CASSPTLRDTEAFF.

The CDR3 coding sequence is TGTGCCAGCAGCCGACTAGCGGGATTGACGAATGAGCAGTTCTTC. Its protein product is CASSRLAGLTNEQFF. The chain links TRBV7-9 to TRBJ2-1; TRBD2 matches at 11 bases. This CDR3 is built from 15 residues. The germline gives CDR1 SEHNR, CDR2 FQNEAQ (reference sequence). V lost 5 bases to trimming and J lost 7 bases; unmatched junction nucleotides: 7.

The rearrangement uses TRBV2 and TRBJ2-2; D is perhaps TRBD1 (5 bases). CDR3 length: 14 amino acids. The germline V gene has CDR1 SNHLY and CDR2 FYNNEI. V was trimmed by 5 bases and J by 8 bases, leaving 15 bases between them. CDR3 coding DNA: TGTGCCAGCAGTTCAATGGCCAGGGTGGGGGAGCTGTTTTTT. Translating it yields CASSSMARVGELFF.